The following is a T cell receptor beta chain sequence with its context. Its antigen is currently not known. Nothing much larger sits one base from this clone, and base qualities are not available. V sheds 2 bases and J sheds 4 bases, leaving 15 bases between their ends. The CDR3 numbers 16 residues from cysteine through phenylalanine. The DNA shown is the 48-base CDR3, in frame from base 1. The germline V gene gives CDR1 as MNHGY and CDR2 as SAAAGT. The source of the sample is a study of primary melanoma T cells and metastatic recurrence (TCRdb year 2020). For context, the study as a whole: The cohort was made up of approximately 200 primary melanomas of stage T2 to T4, with thickness greater than 1 mm. The T-cell fraction measured by TCR beta sequencing was compared against progression-free survival as the clinical outcome. Histopathological grading of tumor-infiltrating lymphocytes served as the comparison point for the T-cell fraction derived from sequencing. The study examined whether T-cell fraction and T-cell repertoire clonality in primary melanoma tumors predicted patient outcome.

Patients had primary melanoma that had been surgically resected and was considered potentially curable but at risk of metastatic recurrence. The method was the immunoSEQ multiplex PCR assay. Primary melanoma tumor tissue was subjected to high-throughput sequencing of the T-cell receptor beta chain. Under the source paper's analysis protocol: Among the repertoire analyses were the distribution of insertions and deletions and the sharing of TCRB CDR3 between samples. A gradient-boosted model ranked how well the T-cell fraction predicted outcome compared with histopathological variables. TCRdb mirrors the immuneACCESS table, restricted to in-frame sequences. Some clones are absent from its copies; in checked studies, under half trace to an unresolved V gene, and the reason for the others is unknown. V and J calls and clone size are those listed in that table; D and trimming were worked out from the DNA. This sample comprises over a thousand clones, around four fifths of them detected only once. 34% of the sample goes to the ten largest clones.

Summary of the overall study and its limitations: Reportedly, adding T-cell fraction to tumor thickness improved progression-free survival prediction more than adding any other histopathological variable did. Regardless of nodal disease, mitotic rate or ulceration status, a T-cell fraction above 20% appeared to be protective. The tumor T-cell fraction reportedly predicted progression-free survival independently of thickness, ulceration, mitotic rate and age. An effective T-cell-mediated antitumor response in primary melanoma was presented by the authors only as a suggestion rather than as a demonstrated mechanism.

Specimen: melanoma tumor tissue. The chain couples TRBV6-8 to TRBJ2-1; the D segment is perhaps TRBD1 or TRBD2, each sharing 7 matched bases. The clonotype was recovered from a human donor with melanoma. CDR3 reads: CASSYPQGGGYNEQFF. The DNA sequence reads TGTGCCAGCAGTTACCCCCAGGGGGGGGGATACAATGAGCAGTTCTTC.